A single sample is the source of the 24 T cell receptor beta chains below, sequenced in a study of PD-1 blockade in classical Hodgkin lymphoma. Time point reported: cycle 4 day 1 (C4D1), after 5 to 7 weeks of nivolumab. In every patient, relapse followed autologous stem cell transplantation, while exposure to brentuximab vedotin differed. Isolated CD8+ T cells were derived from thawed PBMCs through magnetic negative selection. Assay used: immunoSEQ multiplex PCR; TCRdb lists only in-frame clones, some missing. The data contain roughly 12,000 clones, roughly 84% of them singletons. Material: CD8+ T cells from blood, obtained before the fourth cycle of nivolumab. The origin of the receptors is a human donor with classical Hodgkin lymphoma. The donor label of this sample is uncertain.

Here the CDR3 DNA reads TGTGCCAGCAGCCCCGAACGCTATGGCTACACCTTC. Its translation is CASSPERYGYTF. V usage is TRBV5-5 and J usage is TRBJ1-2; D gene ambiguous. The CDR3 totals 12 residues. Germline CDR1 is SGHKS and CDR2 is YYEKEE (reference sequence). Between the trimmed V and J ends, which lost 4 bases and 4 bases, there was a span of 8 bases. The whole variable domain, filled in from reference TRBV5-5 and TRBJ1-2, reads DAGVTQSPTHLIKTRGQQVTLRCSPISGHKSVSWYQQVLGQGPQFIFQYYEKEERGRGNFPDRFSARQFPNYSSELNVNALLLGDSALYLCASSPERYGYTFGSGTRLTVV.

The chain carries TRBV5-4 and TRBJ1-1; 9 nucleotides line up with TRBD1. This CDR3 is built from 15 residues. J lost 1 base, V lost 3 bases, and 4 bases had no gene match. The germline CDR1 and CDR2 sequences are SGHNT and YYREEE (reference sequence). DNA for the CDR3: TGTGCCAGCAGCTCACCGGGACAGGGGAACACTGAAGCTTTCTTT. Amino acids: CASSSPGQGNTEAFF.

The CDR3 coding sequence is TGTGCCAGCAGCTCGGACAGGACTGACACTGAAGCTTTCTTT. It codes for CASSSDRTDTEAFF. This rearrangement joins TRBV6-5 to TRBJ1-1, with 7 bases fitting TRBD1. V lost 6 bases and J lost 3; bases outside the gene matches: 7. The CDR3 runs 14 residues. Germline CDR1 reads MNHEY; CDR2 reads SVGAGI.

The chain combines TRBV5-1 with TRBJ1-2; 9 positions match TRBD1. Unmatched junction bases numbered 11, after V lost 4 bases and J lost 4 bases. Per germline, CDR1 SGHRS and CDR2 YFSETQ. CDR3 length equals 16 residues. CDR3 in amino acids: CASSPDYRGPIYGYTF. DNA of the CDR3: TGCGCCAGCAGCCCCGACTACAGGGGGCCCATCTATGGCTACACCTTC.

This chain's CDR3 is CASSEAHKNSLTNTGELFF. For the CDR3, the DNA is TGTGCCAGCAGTGAAGCTCATAAGAACAGCTTAACGAACACCGGGGAGCTGTTTTTT. The V gene is TRBV6-1, the J gene TRBJ2-2; D is undetermined. The germline V and J ends were trimmed by 0 bases and 0 bases, with 17 bases remaining between them. Per the germline V gene, CDR1 is MNHNS and CDR2 is SASEGT. This CDR3 has 19 amino acids.

J is TRBJ2-7 and V is TRBV5-1; D gene ambiguous. Trimming cost V 0 bases and J 3 bases, with 1 base left between them. CDR1 and CDR2 from the germline V gene are SGHRS and YFSETQ. This CDR3 contains 11 residues. The CDR3 loop is CASSLGYEQYF. The CDR3 nucleotides are TGCGCCAGCAGCTTGGGCTACGAGCAGTACTTC.

The J gene is TRBJ1-1, the V gene TRBV27; 7 nucleotides match TRBD1. J lost 1 base, V lost 8 bases, and 7 bases had no gene match. The CDR3 spans 14 residues. Germline CDR1 reads MNHEY; CDR2 reads SMNVEV (reference sequence). The chain's CDR3 is CASREGAPNTEAFF. As DNA, the CDR3 is TGTGCCAGCCGAGAGGGGGCGCCGAACACTGAAGCTTTCTTT.

This clone was seen once. The gene calls are TRBV19 and TRBJ2-5, with 7 nucleotides matching TRBD2. Judging by the DNA end, TRBJ2-7 fits better; the J call may be wrong. The germline V gene has CDR1 LNHDA and CDR2 SQIVND (reference sequence). The CDR3 runs 13 residues. The CDR3 reads CASSPGRDYEQYF. CDR3 in DNA: TGTGCCAGCAGCCCGGGGAGGGACTACGAGCAGTACTTC.

This clone was found once. V gene TRBV30 combines with J gene TRBJ2-3, with TRBD1 as a possible D gene (5 bases). There are 15 residues in the CDR3. Looked up from germline, CDR1 is GTSNPN and CDR2 is SVGIG (reference sequence). Trimming removed 1 base at V and 2 bases at J, with 13 bases between. The CDR3 DNA follows: TGTGCCTGGAGTGCGCAGGGCATAGTCACAGATACGCAGTATTTT. Translation gives CAWSAQGIVTDTQYF.

The gene calls are TRBV6-5 and TRBJ2-1; D gene unclear. V gave up 0 bases and J gave up 3 bases, with 6 bases separating them. The CDR3 totals 14 residues. Germline assignment: CDR1 MNHEY and CDR2 SVGAGI. This CDR3 is CASSYSTFYNEQFF. CDR3 in DNA: TGTGCCAGCAGTTACTCGACTTTCTACAATGAGCAGTTCTTC.

This clone showed up just a few times. V usage is TRBV25-1 and J usage is TRBJ1-3; D gene unclear. This CDR3 region has 16 residues. From germline, CDR1 is MGHDK and CDR2 SYGVNS. Trimming shortened V by 4 bases and J by 0 bases, and 13 bases separated the two germline ends. The DNA of the CDR3 is TGTGCCAGCAGTGCCACGACTACCCGCTCTGGAAACACCATATATTTT. As protein: CASSATTTRSGNTIYF.

The V call is TRBV12-5, the J call TRBJ1-2, with 9 bases aligning to TRBD1. Germline V CDR1 and CDR2: LGHNT, FRNRAP. J lost 8 bases, V lost 4 bases, and 5 bases had no gene match. This CDR3 has 13 amino acids. The CDR3 region is CASGWGTGLGYTF. CDR3 coding DNA: TGTGCTAGTGGTTGGGGGACAGGGCTCGGCTACACCTTC.

This chain connects TRBV6-6 to TRBJ2-2; tentatively, D is TRBD2 (5 bases). CDR3 length: 12 residues. V gave up 9 bases and J gave up 6 bases, with 11 bases separating them. Looked up from germline, CDR1 is MNHNY and CDR2 is SVGAGI (reference sequence). CDR3 DNA sequence: TGTGCCAGTTCCACGGGGTCCGGGGAGCTGTTTTTT. It yields the protein CASSTGSGELFF.

Concerning this clone itself: Germline and junction disagree at one end, which may indicate a read error. The rearrangement links TRBV7-7 to TRBJ2-2, with D perhaps TRBD1 or TRBD2 (6 bases each). CDR1 and CDR2 from the germline V gene are SSHAT and FNYEAQ (reference sequence). The CDR3 consists of 17 residues. The CDR3, as DNA: TGTGCTAGCAGCTTAGCAAGGGGGGCCGGAATCACCGGGGAGCTGTTTTTT. Encoded protein: CASSLARGAGITGELFF.

V is TRBV27 and J is TRBJ1-2; 9 positions match TRBD1. The CDR3 is 15 residues long. The V gene's germline CDR1 is MNHEY and CDR2 SMNVEV (reference sequence). The junction had 8 bases not matched to a gene; V was cut back by 3 bases and J by 6 bases. In nucleotides, the CDR3 is TGTGCCAGCAGTTTCAGTGGGACAGGGAATCATGGCTACACCTTC. Translation gives CASSFSGTGNHGYTF.

The chain has TRBV7-9 and TRBJ2-7; 8 positions match TRBD2. Per the germline V gene, CDR1 is SEHNR and CDR2 is FQNEAQ (reference sequence). This CDR3 contains 14 residues. V gave up 5 bases and J gave up 7 bases; unmatched junction bases: 10. CDR3 amino acids: CASSPRTSQPEQYF. The CDR3 coding sequence is TGTGCCAGCAGCCCTCGGACTAGCCAGCCAGAGCAGTACTTC.

The rearrangement joins TRBV5-4 to TRBJ1-1; TRBD1 might be the D (5 bases). V was trimmed by 1 base and J by 7 bases, leaving 11 bases between them. CDR1 and CDR2 from the germline V gene are SGHNT and YYREEE (reference sequence). The CDR3 loop spans 13 amino acids. The CDR3 DNA reads as TGTGCCAGCAGCTTGCCAGCCGGGGGTGAAGCTTTCTTT. This sequence encodes CASSLPAGGEAFF.

The chain couples TRBV19 to TRBJ1-2; 8 nucleotides align to TRBD1. The CDR3 runs 12 residues. The V gene's germline CDR1 is LNHDA and CDR2 SQIVND (reference sequence). V lost 8 bases, J lost 3 bases, and 2 bases stayed unmatched. The CDR3 region is CASLGQDYGYTF. CDR3 DNA sequence: TGTGCCAGTTTGGGACAGGACTATGGCTACACCTTC.

The chain combines TRBV6-5 with TRBJ2-1; tentative D call: TRBD2 (6 bases). This CDR3 is 15 amino acids long. V dropped 3 bases and J dropped 0 bases, with 9 bases sitting between them. CDR1 and CDR2 (germline): MNHEY, SVGAGI. The CDR3 sequence: CASSYIAVSYNEQFF. The CDR3, as DNA: TGTGCCAGCAGTTATATAGCGGTCTCCTACAATGAGCAGTTCTTC.

The chain carries TRBV30 and TRBJ2-3, with 7 bases fitting TRBD1. With V trimmed by 1 base and J by 4 bases, 8 bases remained unmatched. Germline CDR1 GTSNPN, CDR2 SVGIG (reference sequence). The CDR3 is 15 residues long. The CDR3 reads CAWSGMTGNPDTQYF. Here the CDR3 DNA reads TGTGCCTGGAGTGGAATGACAGGGAACCCAGATACGCAGTATTTT.

The rearrangement joins TRBV27 to TRBJ1-2, with D hard to call. CDR3 length equals 13 residues. In germline, CDR1 is MNHEY, CDR2 SMNVEV (reference sequence). V lost 4 bases, J lost 2 bases, and 8 bases lay in between. The CDR3 sequence is CASSSPGNYGYTF. For the CDR3, the DNA is TGTGCCAGCAGTTCGCCGGGAAACTATGGCTACACCTTC.

The V call is TRBV14, the J call TRBJ2-1; perhaps TRBD1 as D (5 bases). V was trimmed by 4 bases and J by 2 bases, leaving 12 bases between them. CDR3 length equals 15 residues. Germline values: CDR1 SGHDN, CDR2 FVKESK. The CDR3 nucleotides are TGTGCCAGCAGCCCTCAGGGCGGAGCCTACAATGAGCAGTTCTTC. This codes for CASSPQGGAYNEQFF.

The chain couples TRBV6-1 to TRBJ2-5, with D perhaps TRBD1 (5 bases). V lost 11 bases, J lost 5 bases, and 21 bases lay in between. Germline loops: CDR1 MNHNS, CDR2 SASEGT. The CDR3 runs 14 residues. The CDR3 sequence is CASPSTAAGETQYF. The CDR3 bases are TGTGCCTCTCCCTCAACGGCCGCAGGGGAGACCCAGTACTTC.

The CDR3 bases are TGTGCCAGCAGTTTAGGCAGGGACAATGAGCAGTTCTTC. Its protein is CASSLGRDNEQFF. V usage is TRBV28 and J usage is TRBJ2-1, with a tentative D call TRBD1 (5 bases). The CDR3 is 13 residues long. V was pared by 2 bases and J by 5 bases, with 7 bases between. Germline V gene lookup returns CDR1 MDHEN and CDR2 SYDVKM. The full variable domain, with the rest looked up from reference TRBV28 and TRBJ2-1, is DVKVTQSSRYLVKRTGEKVFLECVQDMDHENMFWYRQDPGLGLRLIYFSYDVKMKEKGDIPEGYSVSREKKERFSLILESASTNQTSMYLCASSLGRDNEQFFGPGTRLTVL.